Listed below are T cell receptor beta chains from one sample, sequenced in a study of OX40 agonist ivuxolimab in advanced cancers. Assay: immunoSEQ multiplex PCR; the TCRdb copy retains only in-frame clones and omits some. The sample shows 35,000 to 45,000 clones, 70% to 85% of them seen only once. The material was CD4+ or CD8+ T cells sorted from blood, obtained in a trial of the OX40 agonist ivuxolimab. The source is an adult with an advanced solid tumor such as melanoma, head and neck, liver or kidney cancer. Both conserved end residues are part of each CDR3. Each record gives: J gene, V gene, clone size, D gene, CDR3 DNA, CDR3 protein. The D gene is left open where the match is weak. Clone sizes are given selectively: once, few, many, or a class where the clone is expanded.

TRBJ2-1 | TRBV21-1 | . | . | TGTGCCAGCAGCAAAGCGAGTCCTGGACTAGCGGGCTATGAGCAGTTCTTC | CASSKASPGLAGYEQFF
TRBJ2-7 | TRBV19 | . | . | TGTGCCAGTAGTATTGAGAGGAGCTCCTACGAGCAGTACTTC | CASSIERSSYEQYF
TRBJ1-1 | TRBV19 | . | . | TGTGCCAGTAGCGGGGGACGGACTGAAGCTTTCTTT | CASSGGRTEAFF
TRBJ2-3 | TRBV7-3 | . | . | TGTGCCAGCAGCTTAACAGGGGGTGGCGGGGATACGCAGTATTTT | CASSLTGGGGDTQYF
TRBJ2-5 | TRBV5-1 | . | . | TGCGCCAGCAGCCGGGACTACCAAGAGACCCAGTACTTC | CASSRDYQETQYF
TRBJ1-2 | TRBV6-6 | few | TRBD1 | TGTGCCAGCAGTTATCGGACAGGTGATGGCTACACCTTC | CASSYRTGDGYTF
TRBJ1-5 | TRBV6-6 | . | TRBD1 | TGTGCCAGCAGTCGGCCGACAGGGGACAATCAGCCCCAGCATTTT | CASSRPTGDNQPQHF
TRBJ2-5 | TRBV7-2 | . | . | TGTGCCAGCAGCTTCCGGGACACCCAGTACTTC | CASSFRDTQYF
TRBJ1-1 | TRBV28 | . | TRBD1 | TGTGCCAGCAGTTTATTTCCCCCCGGCCGACAGGGGAGGACTGAAGCTTTCTTT | CASSLFPPGRQGRTEAFF
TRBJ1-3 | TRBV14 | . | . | TGTGCCAGCAGCCAAGGGGTTGCCAACAGGAGGTCCTCTGGAAACACCATATATTTT | CASSQGVANRRSSGNTIYF
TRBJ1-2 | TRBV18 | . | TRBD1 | TGTGCCAGCTCACCTACAGGGGGCGATCGTGGCTACACCTTC | CASSPTGGDRGYTF
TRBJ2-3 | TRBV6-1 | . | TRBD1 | TGTGCCGGCCTGGGACAGCTCACAGATACGCAGTATTTT | CAGLGQLTDTQYF
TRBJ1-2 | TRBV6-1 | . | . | TGTGCCAGCAGCTTACGGGACGGATCTGGCTACACCTTC | CASSLRDGSGYTF
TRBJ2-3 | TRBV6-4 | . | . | TGTGCCAGCAGTCTCTCGCGACAAGGGACCACAGATACGCAGTATTTT | CASSLSRQGTTDTQYF
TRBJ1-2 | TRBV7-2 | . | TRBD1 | TGTGCCAGCAGCGCGGGACAGGGGTTTGGCTACACCTTC | CASSAGQGFGYTF
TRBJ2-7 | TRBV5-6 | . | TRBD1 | TGTGCCAGCAGCTTGATCCAGGGGGCGGACGAGCAGTACTTC | CASSLIQGADEQYF
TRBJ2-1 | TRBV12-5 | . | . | TGTGCTAGTGGTTTGGTAGGGTCTATTGAGCAGTTCTTC | CASGLVGSIEQFF
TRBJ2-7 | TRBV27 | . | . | TGTGCCAGCAGTCCCAGGGGAATTTCCTACGAGCAGTACTTC | CASSPRGISYEQYF
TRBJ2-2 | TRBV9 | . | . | TGTGCCAGCAGCGAAGGGACCGGGGAGCTGTTTTTT | CASSEGTGELFF
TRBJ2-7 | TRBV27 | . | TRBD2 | TGTGCCAGCAGTTTCCTAGCGGGAAGAAACACCTACGAGCAGTACTTC | CASSFLAGRNTYEQYF
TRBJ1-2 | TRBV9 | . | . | TGTGCCAGCAGCGCCGGCTTTCTTAACTATGGCTACACCTTC | CASSAGFLNYGYTF
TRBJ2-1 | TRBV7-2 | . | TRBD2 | TGTGCCAGCAGCTTAGGGCGGGGGGAATACAATGAGCAGTTCTTC | CASSLGRGEYNEQFF
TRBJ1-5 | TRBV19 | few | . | TGTGCCAGTAGTATAGTGGATTATAGCAATCAGCCCCAGCATTTT | CASSIVDYSNQPQHF
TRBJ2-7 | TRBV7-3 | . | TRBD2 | TGTGCCAGCAGCCAAACTAGCGAACAACCCGGCGAGCAGTACTTC | CASSQTSEQPGEQYF
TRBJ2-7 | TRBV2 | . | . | TGTGCCAGCAGGACGGGGGCCCAGGGGCTTGAGCAGTACTTC | CASRTGAQGLEQYF
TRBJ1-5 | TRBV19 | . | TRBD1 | TGTGCCAGTAGTATGGACAGGGTAAGGTGGAGCAATCAGCCCCAGCATTTT | CASSMDRVRWSNQPQHF
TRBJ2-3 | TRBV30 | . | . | TGTGCCTCCACTTTCACAGATACGCAGTATTTT | CASTFTDTQYF
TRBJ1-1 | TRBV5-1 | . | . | TGCGCCAGCAGCCTAGCTCTGAACACTGAAGCTTTCTTT | CASSLALNTEAFF
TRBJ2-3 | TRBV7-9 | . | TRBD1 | TGTGCCAGCAGCATTACGGGACAGGGGAGTAGAGATACGCAGTATTTT | CASSITGQGSRDTQYF
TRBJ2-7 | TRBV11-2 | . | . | TGTGCCAGCAAGGCCCGGGACACGATTTCCTACGAGCAGTACTTC | CASKARDTISYEQYF
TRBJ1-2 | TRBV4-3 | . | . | TGCGCCAGCAGCCAGGGTACTCTCGGGACGGCCTCTAACTATGGCTACACCTTC | CASSQGTLGTASNYGYTF
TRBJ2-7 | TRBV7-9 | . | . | TGTGCCAGCAGCGCACAGGGTCCCGAGCAGTACTTC | CASSAQGPEQYF
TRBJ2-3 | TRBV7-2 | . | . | TGTGCCAGCAGCTCCTATAGCGTGAGCACAGATACGCAGTATTTT | CASSSYSVSTDTQYF
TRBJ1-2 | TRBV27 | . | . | TGTGCCAGCAGTTCAGGAAAAAGGAGGGGCTATGGCTACACCTTC | CASSSGKRRGYGYTF
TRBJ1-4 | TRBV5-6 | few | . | TGTGCCAGCAGCTTAGCAGGGAATGAAAAACTGTTTTTT | CASSLAGNEKLFF
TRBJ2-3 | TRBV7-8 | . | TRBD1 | TGTGCCAGCAGCTTTGACAGGGCCTCAGGGGAAGATACGCAGTATTTT | CASSFDRASGEDTQYF
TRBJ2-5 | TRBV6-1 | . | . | TGTGCCAGCACCCTAGGGTTGCCACAAGAGACCCAGTACTTC | CASTLGLPQETQYF
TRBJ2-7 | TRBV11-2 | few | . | TGTGCCAGCAGCTTAGGGGACTCATCCTACGAGCAGTACTTC | CASSLGDSSYEQYF
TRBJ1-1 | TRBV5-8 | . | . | TGTGCCAGCAGATTATCAGAAGGGGAAGCTTTCTTT | CASRLSEGEAFF
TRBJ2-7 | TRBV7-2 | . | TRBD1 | TGTGCCAGCAGCCTCACGGGACAGGTCTACGAGCAGTACTTC | CASSLTGQVYEQYF
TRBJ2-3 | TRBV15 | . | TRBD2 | TGTGCCACCAGTCCCGGGACTAGCGGGAGGGGGGGGTTCACAGATACGCAGTATTTT | CATSPGTSGRGGFTDTQYF
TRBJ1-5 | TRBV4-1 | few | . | TGCGCCAGCAGCCAAGCGGGTATTGGTAGCAATCAGCCCCAGCATTTT | CASSQAGIGSNQPQHF
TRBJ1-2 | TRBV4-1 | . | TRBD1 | TGCGCCAGCAGCCAAGCAAAGGGGGCGAACTATGGCTACACCTTC | CASSQAKGANYGYTF
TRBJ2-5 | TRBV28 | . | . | TGTGCCAGCAGCCTGACCGGGACGGGAAAGACCCAGTACTTC | CASSLTGTGKTQYF
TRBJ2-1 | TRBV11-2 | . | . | TGTGCCAGCAGCTTAGAGGGGTGGAGCTCCTACAATGAGCAGTTCTTC | CASSLEGWSSYNEQFF
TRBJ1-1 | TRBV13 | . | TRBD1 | TGTGCCAGCAGCCGGGGACAGGGGAACACTGAAGCTTTCTTT | CASSRGQGNTEAFF
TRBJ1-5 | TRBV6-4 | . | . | TGTGCCAGCAGTGACGGCGAGACATCCTTCGGTAGCAATCAGCCCCAGCATTTT | CASSDGETSFGSNQPQHF
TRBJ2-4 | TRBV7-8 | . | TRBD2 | TGTGCCAGCAGCTTCCGACTAGCGGGGGGTGTGGACATTCAGTACTTC | CASSFRLAGGVDIQYF
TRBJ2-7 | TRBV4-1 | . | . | TGCGCCAGCAGCCAAGATGGCGGATGGGCCTACGAGCAGTACTTC | CASSQDGGWAYEQYF
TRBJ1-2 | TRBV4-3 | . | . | TGCGCCAGCAGCCAGGCCGGACAGACGATATATGGCTACACCTTC | CASSQAGQTIYGYTF
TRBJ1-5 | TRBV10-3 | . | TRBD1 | TGTGCCATCAGTGATAGCAGTACAGGGGGGCATGGAAGCAATCAGCCCCAGCATTTT | CAISDSSTGGHGSNQPQHF
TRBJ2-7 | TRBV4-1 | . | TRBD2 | TGCGCCAGCAGCCAAGCGTCGGGGACTAGCAGCGAGCAGTACTTC | CASSQASGTSSEQYF